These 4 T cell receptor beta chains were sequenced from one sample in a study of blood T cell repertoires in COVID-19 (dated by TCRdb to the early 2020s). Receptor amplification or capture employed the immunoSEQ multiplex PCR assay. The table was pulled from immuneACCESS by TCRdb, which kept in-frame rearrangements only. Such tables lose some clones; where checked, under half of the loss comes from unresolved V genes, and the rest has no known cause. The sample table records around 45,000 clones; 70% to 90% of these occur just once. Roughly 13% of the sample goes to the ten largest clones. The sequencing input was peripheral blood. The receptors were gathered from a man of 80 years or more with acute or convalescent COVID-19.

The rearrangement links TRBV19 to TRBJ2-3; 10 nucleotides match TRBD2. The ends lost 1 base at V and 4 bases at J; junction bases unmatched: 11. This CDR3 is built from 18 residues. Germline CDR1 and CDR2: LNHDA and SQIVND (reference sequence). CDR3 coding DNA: TGTGCCAGTAGTATAGCCCCCGGACTAGCGGTGAACCCAGATACGCAGTATTTT. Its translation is CASSIAPGLAVNPDTQYF.

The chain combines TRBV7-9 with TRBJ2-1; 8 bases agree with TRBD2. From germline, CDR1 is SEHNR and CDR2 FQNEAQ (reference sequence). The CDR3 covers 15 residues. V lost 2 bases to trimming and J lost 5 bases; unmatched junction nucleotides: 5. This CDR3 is CASSLFSGADNEQFF. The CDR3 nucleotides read TGTGCCAGCAGCTTATTTAGCGGGGCCGACAATGAGCAGTTCTTC.

CDR3 amino acids: CASSAHAGQGFGDTQYF. As DNA, the CDR3 is TGTGCCAGCAGTGCCCACGCGGGACAGGGATTCGGAGATACGCAGTATTTT. This chain uses TRBV6-4 with TRBJ2-3, with 9 bases aligning to TRBD1. The CDR3 consists of 17 residues. In germline, CDR1 is MRHNA, CDR2 SNTAGT. V lost 4 bases and J lost 5; bases outside the gene matches: 13.

For the CDR3, the DNA is TGCGCCAGCAGCGGACAGGGTTCTTACCAAGAGACCCAGTACTTC. This gives the protein CASSGQGSYQETQYF. The chain is built from TRBV5-1 and TRBJ2-5; the match to TRBD1 covers 8 bases. The CDR3 spans 15 residues. The junction had 5 bases not matched to a gene; V was cut back by 4 bases and J by 0 bases. Per the germline V gene, CDR1 is SGHRS and CDR2 is YFSETQ.